This T cell receptor beta chain stems from a study of blood T cell repertoires in COVID-19. Study summary: Sites in the United States, Italy and Spain provided acute and convalescent COVID-19 samples. The cDNA or gDNA used as material had been derived from T cells, B-cell-depleted T cells, or PBMCs.

As handled by the study authors: Scientists estimated how many nucleated cells there were by amplifying reference gene primers. This table comes from immunoSEQ multiplex PCR, and its TCRdb copy is limited to in-frame clones, with some not included. V, J and clone size were drawn from that table, and D and trimming were deduced from the DNA. The profile covers roughly 38,000 clones, with roughly 92% appearing a single time and 2% to 2.5% taken by the ten largest. This clonotype was obtained from a man in his fifties or sixties with active COVID-19. Sequenced material: peripheral blood.

The CDR3 DNA sequence: TGTGCCAGCAGCCTCGGGAGTAAAGGAAGAGACTATGGCTACACCTTC. The encoded protein is CASSLGSKGRDYGYTF. The chain couples TRBV7-8 to TRBJ1-2; no firm D call. V was trimmed by 5 bases and J by 3 bases, leaving 19 bases between them. The CDR3 has 16 residues. Germline-derived CDR1 and CDR2 are SGHVS and FQNEAQ.